The 20 T cell receptor beta chains below come from one sample, sequenced in a study of T cell changes during pregnancy in multiple sclerosis (dated by TCRdb to about 2019). Library generation was performed with the immunoSEQ multiplex PCR assay. TCRdb limited this immuneACCESS table to in-frame rearrangements with V and J called. A share of clones is missing; checked studies link under half to unresolved V genes, and the rest is unexplained. In this sample the table shows 60,000 to 85,000 clones, about nine tenths of which occur a single time. The ten largest clones add up to more than 1.4% of the sample. The sequencing used peripheral blood, collected in the second trimester of pregnancy. The receptor source for this set is a female donor with multiple sclerosis, enrolled in a pregnancy study.

This chain uses TRBV4-2 with TRBJ2-3; D might be TRBD2 (6 bases). Germline V gene data show CDR1 as LGHNA and CDR2 as YNFKEQ. The V gene lost 2 bases and the J gene lost 6 bases, with 12 bases spanning the gap. The CDR3 is made up of 14 amino acids. CDR3 in DNA: TGTGCCAGCAGCCAACCCGCGGGGAGCGATACGCAGTATTTT. Translating gives CASSQPAGSDTQYF.

This chain links TRBV7-9 with TRBJ1-2; 9 bases fit TRBD1. Germline V gene lookup returns CDR1 SEHNR and CDR2 FQNEAQ (reference sequence). The CDR3 covers 18 residues. V lost 2 bases, J lost 2 bases, and 12 bases stayed unmatched. The CDR3 DNA reads TGTGCCAGCAGCTTAAACCGACCGGGACAGGGCCTAAACTATGGCTACACCTTC. This sequence encodes CASSLNRPGQGLNYGYTF.

This clone has just one count. The chain links TRBV6-5 to TRBJ2-7; the match to TRBD2 covers 10 bases. Unmatched junction bases numbered 9, after V lost 0 bases and J lost 7 bases. The CDR3 covers 16 residues. CDR1 MNHEY and CDR2 SVGAGI come from the germline V gene. The CDR3 region is CASSYSVLAGVVEQYF. Here the CDR3 DNA reads TGTGCCAGCAGTTACTCGGTGCTAGCGGGAGTCGTTGAGCAGTACTTC.

This chain uses TRBV7-6 with TRBJ2-1, with TRBD2 matching over 8 bases. The CDR3 covers 15 residues. J was trimmed by 3 bases and V by 1 base; bases with no gene match: 2. CDR1 is SGHVS and CDR2 is FNYEAQ in the germline V gene. The DNA of the CDR3 is TGTGCCAGCAGCTTAGAAAGCGGGGGCTACAATGAGCAGTTCTTC. As protein: CASSLESGGYNEQFF.

This chain uses TRBV2 with TRBJ2-1; D might be TRBD1 (6 bases). The CDR3 spans 16 residues. The germline CDR1 and CDR2 sequences are SNHLY and FYNNEI. V dropped 3 bases and J dropped 9 bases, with 21 bases sitting between them. CDR3 region: CASSEGGGLGSPEQFF. The CDR3 bases are TGTGCCAGCAGTGAGGGTGGGGGCCTGGGTAGTCCTGAGCAGTTCTTC.

The CDR3 DNA reads as TGCGCCAGCAGCCAAGAGGCGGCAGGAGGATGGCATGGCTACACCTTC. Protein sequence: CASSQEAAGGWHGYTF. The chain links TRBV4-1 to TRBJ1-2; D remains ambiguous. The CDR3 consists of 16 residues. Trimming shortened V by 0 bases and J by 6 bases, and 17 bases separated the two germline ends. Germline-derived CDR1 and CDR2 are MGHRA and YSYEKL.

This clone was found a few times. The chain couples TRBV30 to TRBJ2-7; no clear D. Germline lookup yields CDR1 GTSNPN and CDR2 SVGIG (reference sequence). Trimming took off 0 bases at V and 5 bases at J, with 5 bases between the two ends. The CDR3 is 11 amino acids. CDR3 bases: TGTGCCTGGAGTGTTGAGGACGAGCAGTACTTC. Its translation is CAWSVEDEQYF.

The V and J genes are TRBV7-9 and TRBJ1-1; possible D gene TRBD1, 6 bases. V was pared by 5 bases and J by 8 bases, with 12 bases between. The CDR3 loop spans 12 amino acids. The germline V gene encodes CDR1 SEHNR and CDR2 FQNEAQ (reference sequence). The CDR3 loop is CASSQGIGEAFF. CDR3 sequence (DNA): TGTGCCAGCAGCCAGGGGATAGGAGAAGCTTTCTTT.

This clone appeared once. The chain carries TRBV5-1 and TRBJ1-1; 8 bases are shared with TRBD1. There are 16 residues in the CDR3. From germline, CDR1 is SGHRS and CDR2 YFSETQ. The junction had 12 bases not matched to a gene; V was cut back by 3 bases and J by 5 bases. The CDR3 DNA reads as TGCGCCAGCAGCTGGCCAGGGGGCTCGGGGAGGACTGAAGCTTTCTTT. This gives the protein CASSWPGGSGRTEAFF.

This chain uses TRBV19 with TRBJ1-1, with D tentatively TRBD1 (5 bases). From germline, CDR1 is LNHDA and CDR2 SQIVND (reference sequence). The CDR3 sequence is 12 residues long. The V gene lost 4 bases and the J gene lost 8 bases, with 11 bases spanning the gap. The CDR3, as DNA: TGTGCCAGTAGTACAGGGCTCTTGGAAGCTTTCTTT. The encoded protein is CASSTGLLEAFF. Full variable domain (missing parts from reference TRBV19 and TRBJ1-1): DGGITQSPKYLFRKEGQNVTLSCEQNLNHDAMYWYRQDPGQGLRLIYYSQIVNDFQKGDIAEGYSVSREKKESFPLTVTSAQKNPTAFYLCASSTGLLEAFFGQGTRLTVV.

The chain couples TRBV7-9 to TRBJ1-1; no reliable D call. V dropped 6 bases and J dropped 1 base, with 6 bases sitting between them. CDR3 size: 12 residues. Germline V lookup: CDR1 SEHNR, CDR2 FQNEAQ (reference sequence). CDR3 coding DNA: TGTGCCAGCAGATCAGGGAACACTGAAGCTTTCTTT. Translated: CASRSGNTEAFF.

This clone appeared a single time. The chain uses TRBV7-9 and TRBJ2-2, with 7 bases that match TRBD1. Germline V lookup: CDR1 SEHNR, CDR2 FQNEAQ (reference sequence). The CDR3 totals 16 residues. Trimming cost V 2 bases and J 4 bases; bases outside gene matches: 7. In nucleotides, the CDR3 is TGTGCCAGCAGCTTACCAAGGGGGCAGGGCACCGGGGAGCTGTTTTTT. This codes for CASSLPRGQGTGELFF.

This clone was counted once. The gene calls are TRBV5-1 and TRBJ2-4; D perhaps matches TRBD1 (6 bases). The CDR3 contains 16 residues. V was pared by 0 bases and J by 2 bases, with 12 bases between. The V gene's germline CDR1 is SGHRS and CDR2 YFSETQ. The CDR3 coding sequence is TGCGCCAGCAGCTTGGCACTAGGGGGTTCCAAAAACATTCAGTACTTC. Translated: CASSLALGGSKNIQYF.

V and J are TRBV5-1 and TRBJ1-1; 7 nucleotides align to TRBD1. This CDR3 has 16 residues. V was clipped by 3 bases and J by 0 bases; unmatched bases: 8. Germline V gives CDR1 SGHRS, CDR2 YFSETQ. CDR3 protein: CASSWGDRSMNTEAFF. CDR3 bases: TGCGCCAGCAGCTGGGGGGACAGATCAATGAACACTGAAGCTTTCTTT.

The genes are TRBV6-1 and TRBJ1-6; 7 positions agree with TRBD1. V gave up 4 bases and J gave up 5 bases; unmatched junction bases: 11. The CDR3 spans 17 residues. In germline, CDR1 is MNHNS, CDR2 SASEGT. The CDR3 DNA reads TGTGCCAGCAGTGCCCGGGGTGAGGGGGCACATAATTCACCCCTCCACTTT. Amino acids: CASSARGEGAHNSPLHF.

This sequence joins TRBV19 and TRBJ1-4, with 8 bases that match TRBD1. V lost 9 bases and J lost 7; bases outside the gene matches: 13. The length of the CDR3 is 15 residues. The V gene's germline CDR1 is LNHDA and CDR2 SQIVND (reference sequence). The CDR3 DNA is TGTGCCAGCCGGGACAGGTCCTTTGCGGGTGAAAAACTGTTTTTT. Translation: CASRDRSFAGEKLFF. The variable domain in full, completed from reference TRBV19 and TRBJ1-4, reads DGGITQSPKYLFRKEGQNVTLSCEQNLNHDAMYWYRQDPGQGLRLIYYSQIVNDFQKGDIAEGYSVSREKKESFPLTVTSAQKNPTAFYLCASRDRSFAGEKLFFGSGTQLSVL.

The V call is TRBV20-1, the J call TRBJ1-1; the D gene is possibly TRBD1 (5 bases). The CDR3 consists of 11 residues. Trimming shortened V by 6 bases and J by 7 bases, and 12 bases separated the two germline ends. Germline CDR1 and CDR2: DFQATT and SNEGSKA (reference sequence). The CDR3, as DNA: TGCAGTGCCGATACGGGGGGTGAAGCTTTCTTT. Translation: CSADTGGEAFF.

V gene TRBV30 combines with J gene TRBJ1-2; D ambiguous. The CDR3 sequence is 13 residues long. Trimming cost V 1 base and J 4 bases, with 10 bases left between them. Germline V gene sequence: CDR1 GTSNPN, CDR2 SVGIG (reference sequence). CDR3 DNA: TGTGCCTGGAGTGAGCGGGGTGGCTATGGCTACACCTTC. It encodes CAWSERGGYGYTF.

The V call is TRBV6-5, the J call TRBJ2-3, with D possibly being TRBD2 (5 bases). Germline V lookup: CDR1 MNHEY, CDR2 SVGAGI. The CDR3 length is 15 residues. V was cut by 5 bases and J by 4 bases, with 16 bases left in between. This CDR3 reads CASSPPRGSPDTQYF. DNA of the CDR3: TGTGCCAGCAGTCCTCCTAGAGGGAGCCCAGATACGCAGTATTTT.

J is TRBJ2-6 and V is TRBV7-2; D is undetermined. Germline V gene lookup returns CDR1 SGHTA and CDR2 FQGNSA. CDR3 length equals 16 residues. The ends were cut back, 1 base at V and 2 bases at J, with 9 bases in the middle. CDR3 residues: CASSLDFFPGANVLTF. The CDR3, as DNA: TGTGCCAGCAGCTTAGACTTTTTCCCTGGGGCCAACGTCCTGACTTTC.